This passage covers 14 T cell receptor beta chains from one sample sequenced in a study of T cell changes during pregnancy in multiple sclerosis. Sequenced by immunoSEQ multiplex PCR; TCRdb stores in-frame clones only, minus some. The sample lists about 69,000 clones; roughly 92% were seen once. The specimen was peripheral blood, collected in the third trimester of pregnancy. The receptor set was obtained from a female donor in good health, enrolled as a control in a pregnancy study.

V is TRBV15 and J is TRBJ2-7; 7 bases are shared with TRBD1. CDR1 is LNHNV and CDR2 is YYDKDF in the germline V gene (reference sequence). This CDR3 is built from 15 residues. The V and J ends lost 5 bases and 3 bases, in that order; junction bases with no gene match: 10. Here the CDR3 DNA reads TGTGCCACCAGCGCGGAAGACAGGGCCCACTACGAGCAGTACTTC. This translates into CATSAEDRAHYEQYF.

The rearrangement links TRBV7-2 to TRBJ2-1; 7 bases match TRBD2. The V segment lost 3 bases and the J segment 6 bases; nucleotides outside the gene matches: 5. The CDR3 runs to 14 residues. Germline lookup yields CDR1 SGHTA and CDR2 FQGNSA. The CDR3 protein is CASSLAREANEQFF. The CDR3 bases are TGTGCCAGCAGCTTGGCACGGGAGGCCAATGAGCAGTTCTTC.

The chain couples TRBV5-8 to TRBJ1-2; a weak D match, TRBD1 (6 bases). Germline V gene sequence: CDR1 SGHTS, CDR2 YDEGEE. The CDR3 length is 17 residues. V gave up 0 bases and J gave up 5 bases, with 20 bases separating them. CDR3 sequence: CASSLGLVWQGLYGYTF. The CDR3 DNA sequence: TGTGCCAGCAGCTTGGGCTTGGTGTGGCAGGGGCTTTATGGCTACACCTTC.

CDR3 sequence (DNA): TGTGCCAGCAGCGGGACAGGGATATCAGGCGAGCAGTACTTC. Translation: CASSGTGISGEQYF. The rearrangement joins TRBV7-9 to TRBJ2-7; 9 bases align to TRBD1. The CDR3 length is 14 residues. V trimming: 5 bases; J trimming: 6 bases; junction bases outside the gene matches: 8. Germline lookup yields CDR1 SEHNR and CDR2 FQNEAQ (reference sequence).

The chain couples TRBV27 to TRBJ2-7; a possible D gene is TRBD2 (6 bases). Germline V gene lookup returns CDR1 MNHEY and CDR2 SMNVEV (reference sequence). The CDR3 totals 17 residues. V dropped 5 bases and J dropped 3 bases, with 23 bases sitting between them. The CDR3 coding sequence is TGTGCCAGCAGTCCACTATCCGGGACTCGCGGACACTACGAGCAGTACTTC. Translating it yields CASSPLSGTRGHYEQYF.

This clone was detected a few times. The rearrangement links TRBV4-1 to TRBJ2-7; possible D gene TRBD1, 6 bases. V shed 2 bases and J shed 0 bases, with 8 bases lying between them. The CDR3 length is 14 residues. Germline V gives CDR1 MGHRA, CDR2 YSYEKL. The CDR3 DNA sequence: TGCGCCAGCAGCCAAAGGGACAACTCCTACGAGCAGTACTTC. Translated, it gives CASSQRDNSYEQYF.

The CDR3, as DNA: TGTGCCACAGACTCAGGGACAGGTGGCCCTCCACCCTATGGCTACACCTTC. Its translation: CATDSGTGGPPPYGYTF. The V and J genes are TRBV5-5 and TRBJ1-2, with 8 positions matching TRBD1. V shed 9 bases, J shed 4 bases, and the junction held 20 bases outside the gene matches. The CDR3 covers 17 residues. The germline gives CDR1 SGHKS, CDR2 YYEKEE (reference sequence).

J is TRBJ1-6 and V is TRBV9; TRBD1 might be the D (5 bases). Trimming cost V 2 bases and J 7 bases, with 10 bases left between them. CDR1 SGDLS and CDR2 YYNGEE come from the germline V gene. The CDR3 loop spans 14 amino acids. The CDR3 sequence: CASSVGGNNSPLHF. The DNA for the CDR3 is TGTGCCAGCAGCGTTGGGGGGAACAATTCACCCCTCCACTTT.

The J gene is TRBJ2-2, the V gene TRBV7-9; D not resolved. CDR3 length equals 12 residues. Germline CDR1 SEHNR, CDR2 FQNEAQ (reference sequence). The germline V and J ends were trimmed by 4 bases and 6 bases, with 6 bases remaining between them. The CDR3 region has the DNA TGTGCCAGCAGCTCTATCTCCGGGGAGCTGTTTTTT. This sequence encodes CASSSISGELFF. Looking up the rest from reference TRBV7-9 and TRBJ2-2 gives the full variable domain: DTGVSQNPRHKITKRGQNVTFRCDPISEHNRLYWYRQTLGQGPEFLTYFQNEAQLEKSRLLSDRFSAERPKGSFSTLEIQRTEQGDSAMYLCASSSISGELFFGEGSRLTVL.

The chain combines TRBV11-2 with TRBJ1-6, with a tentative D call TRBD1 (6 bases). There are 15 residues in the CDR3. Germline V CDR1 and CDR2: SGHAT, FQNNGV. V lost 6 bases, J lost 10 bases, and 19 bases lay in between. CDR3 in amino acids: CASSRGGAIGSPLHF. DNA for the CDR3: TGTGCCAGCAGTCGGGGGGGGGCCATTGGGTCACCCCTCCACTTT.

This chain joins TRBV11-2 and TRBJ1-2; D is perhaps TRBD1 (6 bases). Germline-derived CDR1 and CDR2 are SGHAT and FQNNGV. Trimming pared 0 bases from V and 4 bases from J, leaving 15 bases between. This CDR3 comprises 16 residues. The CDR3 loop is CASSLDLGRGGYGYTF. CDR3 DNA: TGTGCCAGCAGCTTAGATCTCGGCAGGGGTGGCTATGGCTACACCTTC.

CDR3 DNA: TGTGCCAGCAGCGTACTCCTCACCGGGGAGCTGTTTTTT. It yields the protein CASSVLLTGELFF. This sequence joins TRBV9 and TRBJ2-2; D unclear. The CDR3 is made up of 13 amino acids. V was cut by 1 base and J by 4 bases, with 5 bases left in between. Germline-derived CDR1 and CDR2 are SGDLS and YYNGEE.

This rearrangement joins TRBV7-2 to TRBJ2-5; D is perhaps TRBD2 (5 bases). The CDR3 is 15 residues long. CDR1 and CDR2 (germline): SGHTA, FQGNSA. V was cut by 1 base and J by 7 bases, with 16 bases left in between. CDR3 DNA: TGTGCCAGCAGCTTAGATAGGAGGATCGAAGCGACCCAGTACTTC. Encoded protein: CASSLDRRIEATQYF.

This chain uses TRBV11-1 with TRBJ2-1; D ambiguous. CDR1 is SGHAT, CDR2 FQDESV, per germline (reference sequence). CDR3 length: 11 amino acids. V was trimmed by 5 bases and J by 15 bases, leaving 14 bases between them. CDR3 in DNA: TGTGCCAGCAGCCGAGAAGTAGAGTTGTTCTTC. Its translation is CASSREVELFF.